This is a list of T cell receptor beta chains from one sample in a study of cytomegalovirus exposure and HLA in healthy donors. Libraries were prepared by immunoSEQ multiplex PCR; TCRdb keeps only in-frame clonotypes and omits some of them. The data hold hundreds of thousands of clones, with 83% observed a single time. Sequences were obtained from PBMCs. The origin of the receptors is a girl aged 10 to 17 in good health and CMV-seronegative. Both conserved end residues are part of each CDR3. D genes are given only for firm matches. Clone size is shown for a subset of rows, as once, few, many or a class of expanded clone.

abundance: .
d_gene: TRBD1
j_gene: TRBJ1-4
len: 11
v_gene: TRBV20-1
CDR3nt: TGCAGTGCTAGCTCAAGGACAGGGACATTTTTT
CDR3aa: CSASSRTGTFF

abundance: .
d_gene: .
j_gene: TRBJ2-7
len: 15
v_gene: TRBV6-4
CDR3nt: TGTGCCAGCGGGCTAACGATGGACAGAACCTACGAGCAGTACTTC
CDR3aa: CASGLTMDRTYEQYF

abundance: .
d_gene: TRBD1
j_gene: TRBJ2-7
len: 17
v_gene: TRBV4-2
CDR3nt: TGTGCCAGCAGCCAAGATAATACAGGGGTAAGGACCTACGAGCAGTACTTC
CDR3aa: CASSQDNTGVRTYEQYF

abundance: .
d_gene: .
j_gene: TRBJ1-6
len: 16
v_gene: TRBV5-6
CDR3nt: TGTGCCAGCAGCTTGGTTAGGGCGGGGTATAATTCACCCCTCCACTTT
CDR3aa: CASSLVRAGYNSPLHF

abundance: .
d_gene: .
j_gene: TRBJ2-7
len: 13
v_gene: TRBV27
CDR3nt: TGTGCCAGCAGTTCACTTTTATCCTACGAGCAGTACTTC
CDR3aa: CASSSLLSYEQYF

abundance: .
d_gene: .
j_gene: TRBJ2-1
len: 17
v_gene: TRBV27
CDR3nt: TGTGCCAGCAGTTTAAAGATTGCAGGGTCTTACGGCAATGAGCAGTTCTTC
CDR3aa: CASSLKIAGSYGNEQFF

abundance: .
d_gene: .
j_gene: TRBJ2-3
len: 14
v_gene: TRBV28
CDR3nt: TGTGCCAGCAGTTTTACGTCCGGTAAAGATACGCAGTATTTT
CDR3aa: CASSFTSGKDTQYF

abundance: few
d_gene: TRBD2
j_gene: TRBJ2-7
len: 13
v_gene: TRBV27
CDR3nt: TGTGCCAGCACTTCTAGCGGGCGGCTCGAGCAGTACTTC
CDR3aa: CASTSSGRLEQYF

abundance: .
d_gene: .
j_gene: TRBJ2-5
len: 13
v_gene: TRBV5-4
CDR3nt: TGTGCCAGCAGCTTGGCGGGTAGCGGGACCCAGTACTTC
CDR3aa: CASSLAGSGTQYF

abundance: few
d_gene: .
j_gene: TRBJ2-5
len: 17
v_gene: TRBV25-1
CDR3nt: TGTGCCAGCAGTGAGGGTTTGGGGTGGGACACTAAAGAGACCCAGTACTTC
CDR3aa: CASSEGLGWDTKETQYF

abundance: .
d_gene: .
j_gene: TRBJ1-2
len: 15
v_gene: TRBV9
CDR3nt: TGTGCCAGCAGCCCATCCCAGGGGTTGAACTATGGCTACACCTTC
CDR3aa: CASSPSQGLNYGYTF

abundance: .
d_gene: .
j_gene: TRBJ2-7
len: 14
v_gene: TRBV5-1
CDR3nt: TGCGCCAGCAGCTTGGCCCGCGGAGGATACGAGCAGTACTTC
CDR3aa: CASSLARGGYEQYF

abundance: .
d_gene: TRBD1
j_gene: TRBJ2-1
len: 15
v_gene: TRBV5-1
CDR3nt: TGCGCCAGCAGCCCCGGGACAGGGGTAAATTATGAGCAGTTCTTC
CDR3aa: CASSPGTGVNYEQFF

abundance: .
d_gene: .
j_gene: TRBJ1-1
len: 14
v_gene: TRBV27
CDR3nt: TGTGCCAGCAGCCTTTCGCCTTGGGGGGCTGAAGCTTTCTTT
CDR3aa: CASSLSPWGAEAFF

abundance: .
d_gene: TRBD1
j_gene: TRBJ2-1
len: 15
v_gene: TRBV7-9
CDR3nt: TGTGCCAGCAGGGGGACAGTCGAATCCTACAATGAGCAGTTCTTC
CDR3aa: CASRGTVESYNEQFF

abundance: .
d_gene: .
j_gene: TRBJ1-2
len: 14
v_gene: TRBV9
CDR3nt: TGTGCCAGCAGCGTAGGTCCCCTTAACTATGGCTACACCTTC
CDR3aa: CASSVGPLNYGYTF

abundance: .
d_gene: TRBD1
j_gene: TRBJ1-6
len: 14
v_gene: TRBV5-1
CDR3nt: TGCGCCAGCAGCGTGGACAGGGGAAATTCACCCCTCCACTTT
CDR3aa: CASSVDRGNSPLHF

abundance: .
d_gene: .
j_gene: TRBJ1-5
len: 15
v_gene: TRBV7-2
CDR3nt: TGTGCCAGCAGCTTAACCGGGATTAGCAATCAGCCCCAGCATTTT
CDR3aa: CASSLTGISNQPQHF

abundance: .
d_gene: TRBD1
j_gene: TRBJ1-5
len: 15
v_gene: TRBV19
CDR3nt: TGTGCCAGTAGTATAGCACAGGGGGTGTATCAGCCCCAGCATTTT
CDR3aa: CASSIAQGVYQPQHF

abundance: once
d_gene: .
j_gene: TRBJ1-1
len: 11
v_gene: TRBV2
CDR3nt: TGTGCCAGCAATCGGAATAGCAAAGCTTTCTTT
CDR3aa: CASNRNSKAFF

abundance: few
d_gene: .
j_gene: TRBJ2-7
len: 13
v_gene: TRBV27
CDR3nt: TGTGCCAGCAGTTTGGAGGGAACCTACGAGCAGTACTTC
CDR3aa: CASSLEGTYEQYF

abundance: .
d_gene: TRBD1
j_gene: TRBJ1-3
len: 17
v_gene: TRBV10-2
CDR3nt: TGCGCCAGCAGTGAGTCGAGAGCGGGACAGGGGGCAAACACCATATATTTT
CDR3aa: CASSESRAGQGANTIYF

abundance: .
d_gene: .
j_gene: TRBJ1-1
len: 11
v_gene: TRBV11-1
CDR3nt: TGTGCCAGCAGCTTACAAAATCGGGCTTTCTTT
CDR3aa: CASSLQNRAFF

abundance: .
d_gene: TRBD1
j_gene: TRBJ1-1
len: 21
v_gene: TRBV4-3
CDR3nt: TGCGCCAGCAGCCAAGACCCACCTAAATTATTTTCCGGGACAGGGGGCACTGAAGCTTTCTTT
CDR3aa: CASSQDPPKLFSGTGGTEAFF

abundance: .
d_gene: .
j_gene: TRBJ1-2
len: 13
v_gene: TRBV6-5
CDR3nt: TGTGCCAGCAGCTCCGGACAAAACTATGGCTACACCTTC
CDR3aa: CASSSGQNYGYTF

abundance: .
d_gene: .
j_gene: TRBJ1-2
len: 15
v_gene: TRBV19
CDR3nt: TGTGCCAGTAGTATCTCCATTCGGGGAGTCCATGGCTACACCTTC
CDR3aa: CASSISIRGVHGYTF